One T cell receptor beta chain is described in this entry. The data originate from a study of human T cells and chemical hapten exposure. In TCRdb, the RACE reads were re-called with MiXCR into one record per CDR3 protein. This sample has under 50,000 distinct CDR3 sequences, with about 3.5% found just once. Time point: healthy volunteer bleed at 6 weeks. Extraction yielded total RNA from whole blood (unfractionated). The V and J ends lost 1 base and 8 bases respectively, with 15 bases between them. CDR1 and CDR2 from the germline V gene are MGHDK and SYGVNS. CDR3 length equals 15 residues. Input material: whole blood. This TCR came from a human donor in good health. Some clones in this sample may be carry-over from other donors' samples. J is TRBJ2-1 and V is TRBV25-1; D gene uncertain. The CDR3 sequence is CASSESRQPGDEQFF. In nucleotides, the CDR3 is TGTGCCAGCAGTGAATCCAGGCAACCAGGTGATGAGCAGTTCTTC.